The 28 T cell receptor beta chains below were found in one sample sequenced in a study of T cells after yellow fever vaccination. A single record per CDR3 protein comes from TCRdb applying MiXCR to the 5' RACE reads. The profile shows more than 95,000 distinct CDR3 sequences, roughly 15% of them singletons. This sample comprised CD8+ T cells sorted from PBMCs, obtained 5 days after the yellow fever booster vaccination. The receptors originated from a man between 18 and 35 years old who received the YFV17D yellow fever vaccine.

This clonotype was recorded many times. The chain uses TRBV7-3 and TRBJ2-4; D is possibly TRBD1 (5 bases). V lost 5 bases, J lost 0 bases, and 14 bases lay in between. The CDR3 extends over 16 amino acids. Germline assignment: CDR1 SGHTA and CDR2 FQGTGA. The CDR3 nucleotides are TGTGCCAGCAGCGAAGACAGCCTACAAGCCAAAAACATTCAGTACTTC. Protein: CASSEDSLQAKNIQYF.

In its sample, this clonotype was seen a few times. V is TRBV6-5 and J is TRBJ2-1, with 10 bases that match TRBD2. V dropped 5 bases and J dropped 8; count of bases not matched to a gene: 12. Germline CDR1 reads MNHEY; CDR2 reads SVGAGI. This CDR3 spans 16 amino acids. CDR3 nucleotide sequence: TGTGCCAGCAGTCCCTCTCTAGAAGCGGGGGGGTATGAGCAGTTCTTC. Translation: CASSPSLEAGGYEQFF.

In its sample, this clonotype was seen a few times. The DNA of the CDR3 is TGTGCCAGCAGCTCCGGGGTTAGCAATCAGCCCCAGCATTTT. Protein: CASSSGVSNQPQHF. The chain employs TRBV27 and TRBJ1-5; D call uncertain. Germline loops: CDR1 MNHEY, CDR2 SMNVEV (reference sequence). This CDR3 region has 14 residues. V gave up 6 bases and J gave up 0 bases, with 9 bases separating them.

The table lists this clonotype with a few counts. The DNA of the CDR3 is TGTGCCACCAGCAGAGCTAACCAAGAGACCCAGTACTTC. As protein: CATSRANQETQYF. The genes are TRBV15 and TRBJ2-5, with unresolved D. In germline, CDR1 is LNHNV, CDR2 YYDKDF (reference sequence). Trimming shortened V by 1 base and J by 0 bases, and 3 bases separated the two germline ends. The CDR3 has 13 amino acids.

On this clonotype itself: Since the CDR3 does not end with the conserved phenylalanine or tryptophan, this likely comes from a read error. In nucleotides, the CDR3 is TGTGCCAGCAGTTACGGTCTAGGGGTGCAGTACTAC. Its translation: CASSYGLGVQYY. The chain has TRBV6-5 and TRBJ2-7, with D perhaps TRBD1 (5 bases). Looked up from germline, CDR1 is MNHEY and CDR2 is SVGAGI. Deletions cut 2 bases from V and 9 bases from J, with 11 bases between. This CDR3 region has 12 residues.

This clonotype was detected a few times. The chain is built from TRBV30 and TRBJ2-3; 11 nucleotides agree with TRBD2. The ends lost 8 bases at V and 0 bases at J; junction bases unmatched: 22. CDR3 length: 20 amino acids. Germline V gene sequence: CDR1 GTSNPN, CDR2 SVGIG (reference sequence). The CDR3 DNA reads as TGTGCCGCGCAGGGGGCCGGTCAACTAGCGGGGGTAGCTAGCACAGATACGCAGTATTTT. Protein sequence: CAAQGAGQLAGVASTDTQYF.

This chain links TRBV5-1 with TRBJ2-2; D may be TRBD1 (5 bases). V lost 7 bases, J lost 3 bases, and 7 bases lay in between. Germline assignment: CDR1 SGHRS and CDR2 YFSETQ. The length of the CDR3 is 12 residues. CDR3 residues: CASGQDTGELFF. CDR3 bases: TGCGCCAGCGGACAAGACACCGGGGAGCTGTTTTTT.

This chain joins TRBV7-6 and TRBJ2-1, with a weak D call TRBD2 (5 bases). V lost 7 bases and J lost 7, with 20 bases in between. CDR1 is SGHVS and CDR2 is FNYEAQ in the germline V gene. The CDR3 is 15 amino acids. The DNA for the CDR3 is TGTGCCAGCAACAAATCGGGGTCGGTGGTTAATGAGCAGTTCTTC. This codes for CASNKSGSVVNEQFF.

The chain combines TRBV11-2 with TRBJ2-3; D unresolved. V was cut by 1 base and J by 1 base, with 12 bases left in between. The CDR3 totals 16 residues. Germline assignment: CDR1 SGHAT and CDR2 FQNNGV. The CDR3 here is CASSLGIGSGTDTQYF. The CDR3 DNA sequence: TGTGCCAGCAGCTTAGGGATTGGTTCCGGCACAGATACGCAGTATTTT.

This clonotype has a handful of counts. The chain carries TRBV7-9 and TRBJ1-2, with 8 bases identical to TRBD1. In germline, CDR1 is SEHNR, CDR2 FQNEAQ (reference sequence). CDR3 length equals 14 residues. J gave up 4 bases and V 3 bases, and 4 bases lay outside the gene matches. The CDR3 DNA follows: TGTGCCAGCAGCTTCGGACAGGGTGGCTATGGCTACACCTTC. It codes for CASSFGQGGYGYTF. Combining the CDR3 with reference TRBV7-9 and TRBJ1-2 gives the whole variable domain DTGVSQNPRHKITKRGQNVTFRCDPISEHNRLYWYRQTLGQGPEFLTYFQNEAQLEKSRLLSDRFSAERPKGSFSTLEIQRTEQGDSAMYLCASSFGQGGYGYTFGSGTRLTVV.

This clonotype was recorded a few times. The chain has TRBV12-3 or TRBV12-4 and TRBJ2-3, with TRBD1 identical over 8 bases. This CDR3 is 15 amino acids long. With 6 bases clipped from V and 7 bases from J, the junction kept 12 bases outside the gene matches. CDR3 sequence: CASRPPGQVPNTQYF. CDR3 bases: TGTGCCAGCAGACCTCCGGGACAGGTACCGAATACGCAGTATTTT.

This chain connects TRBV5-1 to TRBJ2-5; D gene uncertain. The V gene's germline CDR1 is SGHRS and CDR2 YFSETQ. The V gene lost 4 bases and the J gene lost 3 bases, with 10 bases spanning the gap. The CDR3 is made up of 13 amino acids. CDR3 sequence reads: CASSLTAEETQYF. Here the CDR3 DNA reads TGCGCCAGCAGCCTGACGGCTGAAGAGACCCAGTACTTC.

V usage is TRBV7-9 and J usage is TRBJ2-3; D is unclear. The germline V gene encodes CDR1 SEHNR and CDR2 FQNEAQ (reference sequence). The CDR3 contains 13 residues. Trimming shortened V by 3 bases and J by 6 bases, and 10 bases separated the two germline ends. Here the CDR3 DNA reads TGTGCCAGCAGCTTTTTCTCTCTGGATACGCAGTATTTT. This sequence encodes CASSFFSLDTQYF.

The rearrangement joins TRBV12-3 or TRBV12-4 to TRBJ1-4; a possible D gene is TRBD1 (5 bases). The V and J ends lost 6 bases and 10 bases respectively, with 15 bases between them. The CDR3 consists of 13 residues. The chain's CDR3 is CASRGRETGKLFF. The CDR3 nucleotides are TGTGCCAGCAGGGGCAGGGAAACTGGAAAACTGTTTTTT.

The CDR3 loop is CASSSSGANNEQFF. The CDR3 DNA follows: TGTGCCAGCAGTTCTAGCGGGGCGAACAATGAGCAGTTCTTC. This chain links TRBV27 with TRBJ2-1; TRBD2 agrees at 9 bases. Germline V gives CDR1 MNHEY, CDR2 SMNVEV (reference sequence). The trim removed 4 bases at V and 5 bases at J, leaving 3 bases unmatched. There are 14 residues in the CDR3.

The chain uses TRBV14 and TRBJ2-1; D is uncertain. The CDR3 totals 13 residues. Trimming took off 4 bases at V and 5 bases at J, with 9 bases between the two ends. Germline V gene data show CDR1 as SGHDN and CDR2 as FVKESK. CDR3 in amino acids: CASSRPSDNEQFF. The CDR3 bases are TGTGCCAGCAGCCGTCCAAGTGACAATGAGCAGTTCTTC. Full variable domain (remainder filled in from reference TRBV14 and TRBJ2-1): EAGVTQFPSHSVIEKGQTVTLRCDPISGHDNLYWYRRVMGKEIKFLLHFVKESKQDESGMPNNRFLAERTGGTYSTLKVQPAELEDSGVYFCASSRPSDNEQFFGPGTRLTVL.

The chain couples TRBV7-7 to TRBJ2-3; either TRBD1 or TRBD2 may fit D (5 bases each). The V end was cut by 11 bases, the J end by 2 bases, with 14 bases between. The CDR3 covers 13 residues. Germline-derived CDR1 and CDR2 are SSHAT and FNYEAQ (reference sequence). As DNA, the CDR3 is TGTGCCGTGGGGGACGGATACACAGATACGCAGTATTTT. Translation gives CAVGDGYTDTQYF.

Only a few counts were recorded for this clonotype. V usage is TRBV10-3 and J usage is TRBJ2-1; no reliable D call. The germline gives CDR1 ENHRY, CDR2 SYGVKD. V was trimmed by 7 bases and J by 1 base, leaving 8 bases between them. The CDR3 extends over 13 amino acids. CDR3 protein: CAIMEESYNEQFF. DNA of the CDR3: TGTGCCATCATGGAAGAATCCTACAATGAGCAGTTCTTC.

The chain links TRBV11-2 to TRBJ2-4; D may be TRBD1 (7 bases). Germline CDR1 and CDR2: SGHAT and FQNNGV. Trimming removed 5 bases from V and 0 bases from J, with 11 bases in between. CDR3 length equals 15 residues. The CDR3 is CASSRQGLAKNIQYF. The DNA for the CDR3 is TGTGCCAGCAGCAGACAGGGACTAGCCAAAAACATTCAGTACTTC.

This clonotype was seen a few times. This sequence joins TRBV5-5 and TRBJ1-2; 9 bases align to TRBD1. The CDR3 extends over 16 amino acids. Unmatched junction bases numbered 11, after V lost 4 bases and J lost 4 bases. The germline CDR1 and CDR2 sequences are SGHKS and YYEKEE (reference sequence). CDR3 nucleotides: TGTGCCAGCAGCCGACGGACAGGGGAGTCGTTCTATGGCTACACCTTC. Translated, it gives CASSRRTGESFYGYTF.

This clonotype has only a few counts. The V and J genes are TRBV4-1 and TRBJ2-7, with TRBD2 identical over 7 bases. CDR3 length equals 18 residues. V trimming: 1 base; J trimming: 5 bases; junction bases outside the gene matches: 17. The germline V gene encodes CDR1 MGHRA and CDR2 YSYEKL. CDR3 region: CASSQAAVEARRGDEQYF. The DNA for the CDR3 is TGCGCCAGCAGCCAAGCCGCCGTTGAGGCCCGACGGGGGGACGAGCAGTACTTC.

This clonotype was counted between two and nine times. This rearrangement joins TRBV28 to TRBJ1-1; 9 nucleotides match TRBD1. This CDR3 spans 15 amino acids. Germline V CDR1 and CDR2: MDHEN, SYDVKM. V was pared by 4 bases and J by 8 bases, with 11 bases of the junction left unmatched. The CDR3 here is CASSSFSTGGREAFF. The CDR3 nucleotides read TGTGCCAGCAGTTCCTTTTCTACAGGGGGCCGGGAAGCTTTCTTT.

V and J are TRBV5-5 and TRBJ1-1, with TRBD1 matching 7 bases. The CDR3 is made up of 16 amino acids. The germline CDR1 and CDR2 sequences are SGHKS and YYEKEE (reference sequence). The V and J ends lost 0 bases and 0 bases, in that order; junction bases with no gene match: 5. CDR3 sequence reads: CASSLAQGYVNTEAFF. CDR3 in DNA: TGTGCCAGCAGCTTGGCACAGGGGTACGTGAACACTGAAGCTTTCTTT. The full variable domain, with the rest looked up from reference TRBV5-5 and TRBJ1-1, is DAGVTQSPTHLIKTRGQQVTLRCSPISGHKSVSWYQQVLGQGPQFIFQYYEKEERGRGNFPDRFSARQFPNYSSELNVNALLLGDSALYLCASSLAQGYVNTEAFFGQGTRLTVV.

The chain links TRBV9 to TRBJ2-5, with D possibly being TRBD1 or TRBD2 (5 bases each). V shed 5 bases and J shed 5 bases, with 13 bases lying between them. Germline CDR1 and CDR2: SGDLS and YYNGEE. CDR3 length: 13 residues. The CDR3 DNA follows: TGTGCCAGCAGTCCCGGGACCACGGAGACCCAGTACTTC. This translates into CASSPGTTETQYF.

This clonotype was seen a few times. The chain carries TRBV6-1 and TRBJ2-2, with D possibly being TRBD1 (5 bases). Germline CDR1 is MNHNS and CDR2 is SASEGT. V was shortened by 2 bases and J by 4 bases, with 11 bases between the two germline ends. The CDR3 contains 15 residues. In DNA form, the CDR3 reads TGTGCCAGCAGTGAATTCCCAGGGTCCACCGGGGAGCTGTTTTTT. Its translation: CASSEFPGSTGELFF.

This clonotype appeared a single time. The genes are TRBV13 and TRBJ2-2; D gene unclear. Germline-derived CDR1 and CDR2 are PRHDT and FYEKMQ (reference sequence). Trimming removed 2 bases from V and 0 bases from J, with 4 bases in between. CDR3 length: 14 residues. The CDR3: CASSLYANTGELFF. The CDR3 coding sequence is TGTGCCAGCAGCTTATACGCGAACACCGGGGAGCTGTTTTTT. Filled out from reference TRBV13 and TRBJ2-2, the complete variable domain reads AAGVIQSPRHLIKEKRETATLKCYPIPRHDTVYWYQQGPGQDPQFLISFYEKMQSDKGSIPDRFSAQQFSDYHSELNMSSLELGDSALYFCASSLYANTGELFFGEGSRLTVL.

At least ten counts were recorded for this clonotype. The chain combines TRBV5-1 with TRBJ2-3; D remains ambiguous. Trimming removed 6 bases from V and 4 bases from J, with 21 bases in between. Per germline, CDR1 SGHRS and CDR2 YFSETQ. The CDR3 totals 16 residues. CDR3 sequence: CASTAGFRQIADTQYF. DNA for the CDR3: TGCGCCAGCACCGCCGGATTTCGCCAAATAGCAGATACGCAGTATTTT. Full variable domain (outside the CDR3, taken from reference TRBV5-1 and TRBJ2-3): KAGVTQTPRYLIKTRGQQVTLSCSPISGHRSVSWYQQTPGQGLQFLFEYFSETQRNKGNFPGRFSGRQFSNSRSEMNVSTLELGDSALYLCASTAGFRQIADTQYFGPGTRLTVL.

J is TRBJ1-5 and V is TRBV27; D unclear. Deletions cut 0 bases from V and 2 bases from J, with 8 bases between. The CDR3 has 15 residues. Germline CDR1 and CDR2: MNHEY and SMNVEV (reference sequence). Written as DNA, the CDR3 is TGTGCCAGCAGTTTATCTATGGCGGGCAATCAGCCCCAGCATTTT. As protein: CASSLSMAGNQPQHF.